This entry is about one TCR beta chain. Antigen unknown. This sample is drawn from a study of tumor and adjacent non-tumor tissue in lung cancer. Study-wide context: Patients were aged roughly 30 to 76, 10 men and roughly 5 women, stage I to III. Study observations and caveats: Tumor repertoires had a smaller top 100 clone share than normal lung. Tumor tissue had significantly higher TCR diversity than normal lung.

The library came from three nested PCR rounds adapted from ARM-PCR protocols. MiXCR, run by TCRdb on the multiplex PCR reads, gives a single entry per CDR3 protein. The profile shows under 95,000 distinct CDR3 sequences, roughly 80% of them singletons. CDR3 length: 13 amino acids. V dropped 6 bases and J dropped 6; count of bases not matched to a gene: 10. Germline CDR1 DFQATT, CDR2 SNEGSKA (reference sequence). The template was RNA from unsorted bulk tissue. More than 3 cm separated this lung sample from the edge of the tumor. Between August and November 2014, newly diagnosed, chemotherapy-naive lung cancer patients underwent thoracic surgery in China.

Sequenced input: distant non-tumor lung tissue. The chain carries TRBV20-1 and TRBJ2-7; TRBD2 agrees at 8 bases. This TCR came from a man aged 55 to 70 with non-small cell lung cancer. The CDR3, as DNA: TGCAGTGCAGCTGGGACTAGTAACTGCGAGCAGTACTTC. This translates into CSAAGTSNCEQYF.